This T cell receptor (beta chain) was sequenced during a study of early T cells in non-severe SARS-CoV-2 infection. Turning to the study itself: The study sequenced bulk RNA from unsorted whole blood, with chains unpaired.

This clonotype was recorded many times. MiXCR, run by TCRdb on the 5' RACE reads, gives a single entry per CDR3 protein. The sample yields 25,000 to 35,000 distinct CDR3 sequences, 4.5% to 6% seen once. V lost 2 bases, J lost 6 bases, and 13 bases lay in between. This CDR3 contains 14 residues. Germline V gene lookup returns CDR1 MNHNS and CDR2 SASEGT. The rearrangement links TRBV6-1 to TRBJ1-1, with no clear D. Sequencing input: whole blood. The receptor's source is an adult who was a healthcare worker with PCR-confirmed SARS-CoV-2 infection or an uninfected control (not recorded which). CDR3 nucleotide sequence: TGTGCCAGCAGTGAATCCGGGGTGTGGGCTGAAGCTTTCTTT. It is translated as CASSESGVWAEAFF.